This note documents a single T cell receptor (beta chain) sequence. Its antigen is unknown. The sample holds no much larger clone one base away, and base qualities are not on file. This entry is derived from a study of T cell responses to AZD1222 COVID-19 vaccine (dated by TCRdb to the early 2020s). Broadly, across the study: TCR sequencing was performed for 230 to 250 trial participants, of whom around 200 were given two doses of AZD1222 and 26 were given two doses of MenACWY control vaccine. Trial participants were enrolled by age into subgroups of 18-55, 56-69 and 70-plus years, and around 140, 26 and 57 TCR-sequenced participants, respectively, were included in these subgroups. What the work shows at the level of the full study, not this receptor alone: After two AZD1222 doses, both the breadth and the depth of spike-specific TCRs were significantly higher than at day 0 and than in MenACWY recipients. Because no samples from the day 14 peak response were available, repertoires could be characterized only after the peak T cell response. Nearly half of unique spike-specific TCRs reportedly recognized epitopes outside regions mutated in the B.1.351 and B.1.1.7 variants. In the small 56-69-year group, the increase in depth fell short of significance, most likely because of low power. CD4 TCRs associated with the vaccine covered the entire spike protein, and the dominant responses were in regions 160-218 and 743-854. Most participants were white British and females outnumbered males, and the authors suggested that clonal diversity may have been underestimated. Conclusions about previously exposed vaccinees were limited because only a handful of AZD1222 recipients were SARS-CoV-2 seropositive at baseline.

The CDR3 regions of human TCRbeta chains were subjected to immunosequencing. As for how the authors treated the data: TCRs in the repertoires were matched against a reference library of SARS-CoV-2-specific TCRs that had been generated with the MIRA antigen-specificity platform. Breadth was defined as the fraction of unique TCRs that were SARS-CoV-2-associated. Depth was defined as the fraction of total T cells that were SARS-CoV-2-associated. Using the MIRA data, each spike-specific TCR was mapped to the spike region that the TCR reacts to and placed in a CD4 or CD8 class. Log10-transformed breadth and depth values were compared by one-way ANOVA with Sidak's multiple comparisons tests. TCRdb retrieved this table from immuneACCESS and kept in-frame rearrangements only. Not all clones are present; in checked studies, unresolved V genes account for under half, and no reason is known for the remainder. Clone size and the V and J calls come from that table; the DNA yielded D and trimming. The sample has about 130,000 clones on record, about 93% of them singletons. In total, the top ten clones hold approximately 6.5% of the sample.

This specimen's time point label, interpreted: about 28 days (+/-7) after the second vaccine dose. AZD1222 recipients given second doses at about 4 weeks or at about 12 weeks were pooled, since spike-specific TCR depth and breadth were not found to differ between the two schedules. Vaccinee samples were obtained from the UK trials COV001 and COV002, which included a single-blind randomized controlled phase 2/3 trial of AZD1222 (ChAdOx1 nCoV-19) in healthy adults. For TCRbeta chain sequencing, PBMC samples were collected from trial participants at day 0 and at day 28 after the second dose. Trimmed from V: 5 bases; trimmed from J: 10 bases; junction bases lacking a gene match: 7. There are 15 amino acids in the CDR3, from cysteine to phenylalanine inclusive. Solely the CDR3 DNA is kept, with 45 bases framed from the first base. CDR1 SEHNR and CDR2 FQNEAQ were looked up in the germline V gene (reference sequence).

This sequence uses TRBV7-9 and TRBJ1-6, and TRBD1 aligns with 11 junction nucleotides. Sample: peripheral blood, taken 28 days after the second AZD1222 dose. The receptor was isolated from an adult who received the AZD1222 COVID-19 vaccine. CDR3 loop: CASSPGTGGNSPLHF. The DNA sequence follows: TGTGCCAGCAGCCCGGGGACAGGGGGAAACTCACCCCTCCACTTT. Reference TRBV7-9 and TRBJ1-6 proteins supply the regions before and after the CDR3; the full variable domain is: DTGVSQNPRHKITKRGQNVTFRCDPISEHNRLYWYRQTLGQGPEFLTYFQNEAQLEKSRLLSDRFSAERPKGSFSTLEIQRTEQGDSAMYLCASSPGTGGNSPLHFGNGTRLTVT.